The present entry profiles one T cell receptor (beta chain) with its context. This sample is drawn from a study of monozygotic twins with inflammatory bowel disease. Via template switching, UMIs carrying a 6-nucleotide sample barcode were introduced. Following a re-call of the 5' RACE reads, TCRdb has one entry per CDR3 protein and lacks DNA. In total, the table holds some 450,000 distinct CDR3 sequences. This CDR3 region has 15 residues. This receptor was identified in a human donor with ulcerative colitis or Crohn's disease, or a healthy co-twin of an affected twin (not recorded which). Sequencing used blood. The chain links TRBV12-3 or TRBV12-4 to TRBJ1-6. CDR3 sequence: CASSFNGGLNSPLHF.